Following are 9 T cell receptor beta chains from one sample sequenced in a study of response to subunit inactivated influenza vaccine. MiXCR, applied by TCRdb to the RT-PCR reads, yields one record per CDR3 protein. Of roughly 500,000 distinct CDR3 sequences in the sample, more than 15% are singletons; the top ten hold about 3%. The sample consisted of CD4+ T cells sorted from PBMCs, taken less than 30 months after vaccination. The receptors here all came from a man aged 45 to 75 who received an inactivated influenza vaccine.

V gene TRBV20-1 combines with J gene TRBJ2-1; D remains unclear. This CDR3 is 14 amino acids long. The germline V gene encodes CDR1 DFQATT and CDR2 SNEGSKA (reference sequence). The V and J ends lost 6 bases and 2 bases respectively, with 14 bases between them. The CDR3 coding sequence is TGCAGTGCAACGACCAGCGTAACCTACAATGAGCAGTTCTTC. Its translation is CSATTSVTYNEQFF.

This clonotype has more than one count but fewer than ten. The J gene is TRBJ2-2, the V gene TRBV4-1, with D unclear. CDR1 is MGHRA, CDR2 YSYEKL, per germline. This CDR3 has 14 amino acids. V gave up 1 base and J gave up 6 bases, with 9 bases separating them. The DNA for the CDR3 is TGCGCCAGCAGCCAAGCTCTCGCAGCCGGGGAGCTGTTTTTT. Its protein product is CASSQALAAGELFF.

The rearrangement links TRBV10-2 to TRBJ2-3; 7 bases are shared with TRBD2. V gave up 0 bases and J gave up 0 bases; unmatched junction bases: 3. CDR3 length equals 16 residues. Germline V gives CDR1 WSHSY, CDR2 SAAADI. CDR3 in DNA: TGCGCCAGCAGTGAGTCCAGCGGGGTAAGCACAGATACGCAGTATTTT. Translating it yields CASSESSGVSTDTQYF.

The chain joins TRBV4-1 to TRBJ2-1; D is tentatively TRBD1 or TRBD2 (8 bases each). Germline V gives CDR1 MGHRA, CDR2 YSYEKL. Deletions cut 2 bases from V and 4 bases from J, with 18 bases between. This CDR3 spans 17 amino acids. CDR3 sequence (DNA): TGCGCCAGCAGCCAACGGGAGGGGACAGGCCCTTACAATGAGCAGTTCTTC. Its protein is CASSQREGTGPYNEQFF.

Concerning this clonotype: One base away lies a much larger clone, so this may be a sequencing read error. The chain uses TRBV15 and TRBJ1-5, with D possibly TRBD1 on 5 matching bases. The CDR3 length is 14 residues. V gave up 8 bases and J gave up 8 bases, with 19 bases separating them. Germline assignment: CDR1 LNHNV and CDR2 YYDKDF (reference sequence). The CDR3 DNA is TGTGCCACCCAAACTCAGGGTAGGAGTGAGCCCCAGCATTTT. It encodes CATQTQGRSEPQHF.

The V and J genes are TRBV3-1 and TRBJ2-7; D ambiguous. V was shortened by 4 bases and J by 3 bases, with 13 bases between the two germline ends. Per the germline V gene, CDR1 is LGHDT and CDR2 is YNNKEL (reference sequence). The CDR3 spans 14 residues. CDR3 region: CASSPGPRNYEQYF. The CDR3 bases are TGTGCCAGCAGCCCAGGCCCAAGGAACTACGAGCAGTACTTC.

The chain recombines TRBV14 with TRBJ2-5; D is undetermined. V was pared by 1 base and J by 5 bases, with 17 bases between. Germline V lookup: CDR1 SGHDN, CDR2 FVKESK. CDR3 length: 16 amino acids. This CDR3 reads CASSQGRRRGSETQYF. CDR3 nucleotide sequence: TGTGCCAGCAGCCAAGGGCGACGCCGCGGTTCGGAGACCCAGTACTTC.

The chain employs TRBV9 and TRBJ2-7, with D perhaps TRBD2 (6 bases). The V gene lost 0 bases and the J gene lost 2 bases, with 12 bases spanning the gap. Per the germline V gene, CDR1 is SGDLS and CDR2 is YYNGEE. This CDR3 is 15 amino acids long. The CDR3, as DNA: TGTGCCAGCAGCGTAGGGAGAGCGGGTACCTACGAGCAGTACTTC. Amino acid sequence: CASSVGRAGTYEQYF.

This clonotype came up a few times. The chain uses TRBV20-1 and TRBJ2-5, with D perhaps TRBD1 or TRBD2 (6 bases each). Per the germline V gene, CDR1 is DFQATT and CDR2 is SNEGSKA (reference sequence). CDR3 size: 14 residues. The V and J ends lost 3 bases and 5 bases respectively, with 16 bases between them. CDR3 amino acids: CSASRLGGRETQYF. In DNA form, the CDR3 reads TGCAGTGCTAGCCGACTAGGGGGTCGGGAGACCCAGTACTTC.